This T cell receptor beta chain was sequenced for a study of blood T cell repertoires in COVID-19 (dated by TCRdb to the early 2020s). Background for the entire study: Collaborator samples came from the United States, Italy and Spain and covered acute and convalescent phases of COVID-19. The prospective study material was composed of cDNA or gDNA derived from T cells, B-cell-depleted T cells, or PBMCs. The dataset comprised deeply sampled blood TCRbeta repertoires from subjects exposed to, actively infected with, or recovered from COVID-19. Samples came from the ongoing ImmuneRACE study (first 160 participants) plus 1,254 subjects from 6 global collaborators. HLA class I and class II types, where available, came from metadata supplied by the sample provider rather than from assay-based typing. Nearly every sample came with metadata listing a de-identified subject ID, COVID-19 status, age in years and sex. The repertoires were made available in a free public database intended to serve as a resource for research on the immune response to SARS-CoV-2.

From a lookup of the germline V gene, CDR1 and CDR2 are MGHDK and SYGVNS. Trimming at the junction amounts to 4 bases on V and 9 bases on J, and the germline ends lie 9 bases apart. The CDR3 starts with the cysteine, ends with the phenylalanine, and has 11 residues. Of the read, only the CDR3 DNA is kept; its 33 bases are in frame from base 1. The collaborating institutions used their own protocols to collect whole blood in K2EDTA tubes. For TCRbeta analysis, collaborators shipped samples in one of three forms: frozen whole blood, isolated PBMCs, or DNA extracted from either of those sample types. TCRbeta CDR3 regions were amplified from genomic DNA using the immunoSEQ Assay, a bias-controlled multiplex PCR. From the authors' description of their analysis: The number of nucleated cells in each sample was estimated from the amplification of reference gene primers within the assay. Sequence reads were collapsed and filtered to measure the absolute abundance of every unique TCRbeta CDR3 rearrangement. For each sample, productive Simpson clonality was calculated as the square root of Simpson's diversity index over productive rearrangements. TCRdb holds this immuneACCESS table with in-frame rearrangements only. Some clones are missing; in checked studies, unresolved V genes explain under half, and the rest has no known cause. From that table come the V and J calls and clone size; the DNA was used to work out D and trimming. The sample table contains more than 20,000 clones; only one count was recorded for 85% to 90% of them. The ten most abundant clones make up about 7.4% of the sample.

On this clone: It lacks a known antigen. Within one base of it there is no much larger clone, and no base qualities were kept.

Findings and caveats that apply to the study as a whole: Clinical and demographic metadata were provided uncurated, with the amount varying by source and participant.

Sequencing input: peripheral blood. The chain is made from TRBV25-1 and TRBJ1-1, with the D gene not clear enough to name. The sequence derives from a human donor in a cohort sampled during active COVID-19. The DNA sequence is given as TGTGCCAGCAGTGGCAGGACTAAAGCTTTCTTT. This is translated as CASSGRTKAFF.